The entry below gives a single TCR beta chain sequence along with its context. The sample originates from a study of T cell changes during pregnancy in multiple sclerosis. Data came from immunoSEQ multiplex PCR; TCRdb stores just in-frame clones and leaves some out. This table has about 51,000 clones, 90% to 95% appearing once. The receptor comes from a female donor with multiple sclerosis, enrolled in a pregnancy study. The sequenced sample was CD4+ T cells from peripheral blood mononuclear cells, obtained in the second trimester of pregnancy.

CDR3 in amino acids: CASSMGLTNTEAFF. CDR3 DNA sequence: TGTGCCAGCAGCATGGGACTCACGAACACTGAAGCTTTCTTT. V usage is TRBV7-9 and J usage is TRBJ1-1, with D possibly TRBD1 on 5 matching bases. V lost 5 bases to trimming and J lost 1 base, with 11 bases between them. The length of the CDR3 is 14 residues. Germline loops: CDR1 SEHNR, CDR2 FQNEAQ (reference sequence).